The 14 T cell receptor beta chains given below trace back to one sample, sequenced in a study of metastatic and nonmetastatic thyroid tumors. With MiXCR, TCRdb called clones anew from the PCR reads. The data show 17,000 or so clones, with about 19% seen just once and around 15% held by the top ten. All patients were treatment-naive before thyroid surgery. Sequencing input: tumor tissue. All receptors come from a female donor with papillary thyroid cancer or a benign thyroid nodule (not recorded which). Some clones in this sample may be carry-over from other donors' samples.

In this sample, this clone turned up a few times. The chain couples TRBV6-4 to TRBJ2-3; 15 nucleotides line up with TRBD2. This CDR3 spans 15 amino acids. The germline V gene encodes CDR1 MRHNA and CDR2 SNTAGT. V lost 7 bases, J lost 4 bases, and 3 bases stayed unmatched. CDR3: CASTRTSGGADTQYF. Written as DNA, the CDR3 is TGTGCCAGCACCCGGACTAGCGGGGGGGCAGATACGCAGTATTTT.

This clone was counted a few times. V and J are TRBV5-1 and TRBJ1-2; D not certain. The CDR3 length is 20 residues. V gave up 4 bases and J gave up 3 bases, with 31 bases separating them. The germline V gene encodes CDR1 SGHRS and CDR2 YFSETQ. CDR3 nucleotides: TGCGCCAGCAGCCCCTCACCTTCGACAAGACGTTTGGCCTCGTACTATGGCTACACCTTC. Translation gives CASSPSPSTRRLASYYGYTF.

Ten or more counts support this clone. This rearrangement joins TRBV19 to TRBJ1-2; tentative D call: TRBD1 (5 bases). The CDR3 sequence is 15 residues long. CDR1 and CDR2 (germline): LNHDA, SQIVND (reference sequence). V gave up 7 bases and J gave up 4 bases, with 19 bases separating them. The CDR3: CASTPPGLGVYGYTF. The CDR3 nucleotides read TGTGCCAGTACCCCACCCGGCTTGGGGGTCTATGGCTACACCTTC.

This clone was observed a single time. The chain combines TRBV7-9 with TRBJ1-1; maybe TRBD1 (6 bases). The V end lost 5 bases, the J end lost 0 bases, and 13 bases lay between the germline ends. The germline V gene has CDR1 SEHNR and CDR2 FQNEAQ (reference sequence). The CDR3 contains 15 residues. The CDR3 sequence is CASSPSGGMNTEAFF. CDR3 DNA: TGTGCCAGCAGCCCGAGTGGGGGCATGAACACTGAAGCTTTCTTT. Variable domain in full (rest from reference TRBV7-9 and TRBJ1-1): DTGVSQNPRHKITKRGQNVTFRCDPISEHNRLYWYRQTLGQGPEFLTYFQNEAQLEKSRLLSDRFSAERPKGSFSTLEIQRTEQGDSAMYLCASSPSGGMNTEAFFGQGTRLTVV.

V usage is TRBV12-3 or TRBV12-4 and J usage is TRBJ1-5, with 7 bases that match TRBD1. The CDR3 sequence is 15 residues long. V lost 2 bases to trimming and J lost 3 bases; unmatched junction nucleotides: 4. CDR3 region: CASSLTGQNNQPQHF. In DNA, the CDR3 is TGTGCCAGCAGTTTAACGGGACAGAACAATCAGCCCCAGCATTTT.

The CDR3 nucleotides read TGCAGTGCTAGTCTTCTTCCTTTTTGGTACTTC. Amino acids: CSASLLPFWYF. The genes are TRBV20-1 and TRBJ2-7; D uncertain. The CDR3 runs 11 residues. Germline assignment: CDR1 DFQATT and CDR2 SNEGSKA (reference sequence). Trimming cost V 3 bases and J 12 bases, with 15 bases left between them.

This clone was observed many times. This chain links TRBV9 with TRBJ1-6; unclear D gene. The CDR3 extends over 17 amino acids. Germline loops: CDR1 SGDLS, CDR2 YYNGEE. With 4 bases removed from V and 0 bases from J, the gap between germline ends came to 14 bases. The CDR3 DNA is TGTGCCAGCAGCCCCCGAGATCCGAGCTCCTATAATTCACCCCTCCACTTT. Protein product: CASSPRDPSSYNSPLHF.

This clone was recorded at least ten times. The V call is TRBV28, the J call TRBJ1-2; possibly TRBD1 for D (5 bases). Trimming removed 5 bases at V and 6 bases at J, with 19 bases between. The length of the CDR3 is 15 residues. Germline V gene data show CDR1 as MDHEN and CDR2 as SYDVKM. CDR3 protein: CASSTIPGRGDGYTF. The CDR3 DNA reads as TGTGCCAGCAGTACCATCCCTGGACGGGGGGATGGCTACACCTTC.

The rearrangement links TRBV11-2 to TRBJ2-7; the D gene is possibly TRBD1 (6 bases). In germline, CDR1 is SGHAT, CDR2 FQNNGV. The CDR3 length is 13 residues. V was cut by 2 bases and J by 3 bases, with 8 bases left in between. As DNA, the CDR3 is TGTGCCAGCAGCTTAAGACAGGACTACGAGCAGTACTTC. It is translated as CASSLRQDYEQYF.

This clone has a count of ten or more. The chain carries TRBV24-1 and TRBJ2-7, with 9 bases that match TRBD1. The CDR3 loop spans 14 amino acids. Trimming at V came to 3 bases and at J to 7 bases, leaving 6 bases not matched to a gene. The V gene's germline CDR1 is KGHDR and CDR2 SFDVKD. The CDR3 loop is CATSDGTGGWEQYF. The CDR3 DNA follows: TGTGCCACCAGTGATGGAACAGGGGGCTGGGAGCAGTACTTC.

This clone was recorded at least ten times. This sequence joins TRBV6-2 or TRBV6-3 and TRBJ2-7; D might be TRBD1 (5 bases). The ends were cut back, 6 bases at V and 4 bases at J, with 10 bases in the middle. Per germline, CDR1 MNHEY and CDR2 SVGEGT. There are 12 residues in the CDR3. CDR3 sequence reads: CASRHQGYEQYF. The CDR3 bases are TGTGCCAGCAGACACCAGGGATACGAGCAGTACTTC.

DNA of the CDR3: TGTGCCAGCAGCGGATCCGGGAGTTTCACCGGGGAGCTGTTTTTT. Its translation: CASSGSGSFTGELFF. The rearrangement uses TRBV9 and TRBJ2-2; a possible D gene is TRBD2 (6 bases). Germline CDR1 and CDR2: SGDLS and YYNGEE. V was clipped by 3 bases and J by 4 bases, with 13 bases between them. The CDR3 runs to 15 residues.

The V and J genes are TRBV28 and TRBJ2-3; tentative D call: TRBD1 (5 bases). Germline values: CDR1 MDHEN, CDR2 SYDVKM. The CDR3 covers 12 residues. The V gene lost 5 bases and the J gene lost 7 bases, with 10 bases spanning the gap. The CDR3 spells CASSMQGYTQYF. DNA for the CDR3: TGTGCCAGCAGTATGCAGGGTTATACGCAGTATTTT.

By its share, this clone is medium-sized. The CDR3 nucleotides read TGCGCCAGCAGCTTGGAACTAGCGGGAACCAATGAGCAGTTCTTC. It yields the protein CASSLELAGTNEQFF. This chain joins TRBV5-1 and TRBJ2-1, with 10 positions matching TRBD2. Germline loops: CDR1 SGHRS, CDR2 YFSETQ. The CDR3 runs to 15 residues. The junction had 3 bases not matched to a gene; V was cut back by 0 bases and J by 6 bases.